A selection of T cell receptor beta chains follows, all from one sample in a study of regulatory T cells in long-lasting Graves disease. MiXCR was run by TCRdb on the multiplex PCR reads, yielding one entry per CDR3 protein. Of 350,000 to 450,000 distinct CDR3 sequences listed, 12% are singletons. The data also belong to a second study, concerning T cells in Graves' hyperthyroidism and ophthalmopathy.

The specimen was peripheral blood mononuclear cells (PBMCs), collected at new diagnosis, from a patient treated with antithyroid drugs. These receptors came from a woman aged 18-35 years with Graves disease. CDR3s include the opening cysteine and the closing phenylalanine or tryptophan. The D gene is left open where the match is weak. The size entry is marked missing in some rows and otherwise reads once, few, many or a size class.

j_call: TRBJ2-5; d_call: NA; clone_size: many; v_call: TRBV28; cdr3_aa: CASSLGKWDQETQYF; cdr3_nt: TGTGCCAGCAGTTTAGGCAAGTGGGATCAAGAGACCCAGTACTTC
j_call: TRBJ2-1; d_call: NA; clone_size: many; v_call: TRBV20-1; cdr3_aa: CSARRGPDEQFF; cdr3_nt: TGCAGTGCTAGAAGGGGCCCCGATGAGCAGTTCTTC
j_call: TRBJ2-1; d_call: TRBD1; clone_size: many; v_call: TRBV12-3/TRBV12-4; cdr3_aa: CASSSWGQVDNEQFF; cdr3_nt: TGTGCCAGCAGCTCTTGGGGACAGGTAGACAATGAGCAGTTCTTC
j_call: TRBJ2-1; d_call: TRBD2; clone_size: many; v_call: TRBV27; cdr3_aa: CASGLAGYNEQFF; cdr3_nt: TGTGCCAGCGGGTTAGCGGGCTACAATGAGCAGTTCTTC
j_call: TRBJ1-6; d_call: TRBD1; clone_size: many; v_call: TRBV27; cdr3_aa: CASSHTPGQYSPLHF; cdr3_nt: TGTGCCAGCAGTCACACTCCGGGACAGTATTCACCCCTCCACTTT
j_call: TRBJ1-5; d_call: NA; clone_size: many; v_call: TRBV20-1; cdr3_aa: CSARVAGKTRNNQPQHF; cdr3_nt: TGCAGTGCTAGAGTAGCAGGGAAGACCCGAAACAATCAGCCCCAGCATTTT
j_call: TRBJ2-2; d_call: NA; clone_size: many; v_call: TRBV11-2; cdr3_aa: CASSLYRRLGELFF; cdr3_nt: TGTGCCAGCAGCTTATACCGGCGGTTGGGGGAGCTGTTTTTT
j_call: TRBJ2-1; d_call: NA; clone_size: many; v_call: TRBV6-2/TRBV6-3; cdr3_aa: CASGRTLVLADSSYNEQFF; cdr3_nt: TGTGCCAGCGGACGTACTCTCGTGCTAGCGGACAGCTCCTACAATGAGCAGTTCTTC
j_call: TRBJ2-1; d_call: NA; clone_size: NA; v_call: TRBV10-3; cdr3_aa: CASKGSQTHNEQFF; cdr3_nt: TGTGCCTCAAAGGGCAGCCAAACGCACAATGAGCAGTTCTTC
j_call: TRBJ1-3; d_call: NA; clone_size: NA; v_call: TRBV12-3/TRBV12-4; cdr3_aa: CASSRESGRNTIYF; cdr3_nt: TGTGCCAGCAGTAGGGAGTCGGGAAGAAACACCATATATTTT
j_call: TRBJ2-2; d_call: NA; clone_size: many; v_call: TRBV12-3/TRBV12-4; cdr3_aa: CASSFLGRDVGELFF; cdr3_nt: TGTGCCAGCAGTTTCCTCGGCCGGGATGTGGGGGAGCTGTTTTTT
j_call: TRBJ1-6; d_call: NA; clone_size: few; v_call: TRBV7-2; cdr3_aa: CASSITGVSNSPLHF; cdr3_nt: TGTGCCAGCAGCATCACGGGGGTATCGAATTCACCCCTCCACTTT
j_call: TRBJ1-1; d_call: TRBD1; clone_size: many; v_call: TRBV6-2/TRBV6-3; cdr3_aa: CASSQGAPEAFF; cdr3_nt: TGTGCCAGCAGTCAGGGGGCGCCTGAAGCTTTCTTT
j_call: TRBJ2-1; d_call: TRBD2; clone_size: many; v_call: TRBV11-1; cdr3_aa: CASSTGLADSNEQFF; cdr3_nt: TGTGCCAGCAGCACCGGACTAGCGGATAGCAATGAGCAGTTCTTC
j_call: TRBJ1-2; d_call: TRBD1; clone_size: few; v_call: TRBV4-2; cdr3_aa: CASSPRLPRRGPDGYTF; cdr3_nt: TGTGCCAGCAGCCCCAGGCTGCCCCGCAGGGGGCCCGATGGCTACACCTTC
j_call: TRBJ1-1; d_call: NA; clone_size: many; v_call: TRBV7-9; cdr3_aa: CASSSRQAINTEAFF; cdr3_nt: TGTGCCAGCAGCTCTAGACAGGCTATAAACACTGAAGCTTTCTTT
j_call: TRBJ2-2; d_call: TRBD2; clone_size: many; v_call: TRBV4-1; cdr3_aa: CASSQRSGGTGELFF; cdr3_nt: TGCGCCAGCAGCCAAAGATCGGGGGGGACCGGGGAGCTGTTTTTT
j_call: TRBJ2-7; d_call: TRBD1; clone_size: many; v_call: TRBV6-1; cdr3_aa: CASGEDRAYEQYF; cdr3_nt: TGTGCCAGCGGTGAGGACAGGGCTTACGAGCAGTACTTC
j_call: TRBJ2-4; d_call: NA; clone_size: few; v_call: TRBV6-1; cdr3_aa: CASSELQGTLAKNIQYF; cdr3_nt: TGTGCCAGCAGTGAATTACAGGGGACTTTAGCCAAAAACATTCAGTACTTC
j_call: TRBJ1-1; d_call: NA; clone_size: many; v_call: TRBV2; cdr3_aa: CASTVGVEAFF; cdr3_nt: TGTGCCAGCACCGTGGGGGTTGAAGCTTTCTTT
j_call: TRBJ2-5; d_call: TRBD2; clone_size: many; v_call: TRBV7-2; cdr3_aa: CASSLGTSDGETQYF; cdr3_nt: TGTGCCAGCAGCTTAGGGACTAGCGATGGGGAGACCCAGTACTTC
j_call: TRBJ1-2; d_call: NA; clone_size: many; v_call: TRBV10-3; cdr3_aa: CAISETGEGGYTF; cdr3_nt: TGTGCCATCAGTGAAACGGGCGAAGGGGGCTACACCTTC
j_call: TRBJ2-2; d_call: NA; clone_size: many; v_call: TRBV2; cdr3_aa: CASGQRNTGELFF; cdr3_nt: TGTGCCAGCGGGCAGCGTAACACCGGGGAGCTGTTTTTT
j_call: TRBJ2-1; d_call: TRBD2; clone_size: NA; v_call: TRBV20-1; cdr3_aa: CSAKMSGGGRYNEQFF; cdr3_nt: TGCAGTGCTAAGATGTCTGGCGGGGGTAGATACAATGAGCAGTTCTTC
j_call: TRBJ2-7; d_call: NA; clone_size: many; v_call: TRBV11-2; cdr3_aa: CASSRFIGGSYEQYF; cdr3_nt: TGTGCCAGCAGCCGATTCATTGGGGGCTCCTACGAGCAGTACTTC
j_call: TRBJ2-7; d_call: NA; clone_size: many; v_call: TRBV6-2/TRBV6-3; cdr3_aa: CASSHGNYPYEQYF; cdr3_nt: TGTGCCAGCAGTCACGGGAATTACCCCTACGAGCAGTACTTC
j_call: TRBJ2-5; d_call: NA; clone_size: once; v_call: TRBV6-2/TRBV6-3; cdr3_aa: CASSKPSEVETQYF; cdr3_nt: TGTGCCAGCAGCAAACCTAGTGAGGTGGAGACCCAGTACTTC
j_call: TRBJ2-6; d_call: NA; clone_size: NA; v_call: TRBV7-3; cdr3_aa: CASTPTTGFGSGANVLTF; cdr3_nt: TGTGCCAGCACCCCCACTACAGGGTTTGGTTCTGGGGCCAACGTCCTGACTTTC
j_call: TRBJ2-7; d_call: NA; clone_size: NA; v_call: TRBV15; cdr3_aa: CATSRMRGVEEQYF; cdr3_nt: TGTGCCACCAGCAGAATGAGGGGTGTTGAGGAGCAGTACTTC
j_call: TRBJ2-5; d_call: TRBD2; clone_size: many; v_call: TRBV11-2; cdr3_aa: CASSGGTSGHQETQYF; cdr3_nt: TGTGCCAGCAGCGGCGGGACTAGCGGGCACCAAGAGACCCAGTACTTC
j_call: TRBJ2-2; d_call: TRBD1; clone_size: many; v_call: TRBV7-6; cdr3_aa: CASSLAGLNRGNTGELFF; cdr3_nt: TGTGCCAGCAGCTTAGCGGGATTGAACAGGGGAAACACCGGGGAGCTGTTTTTT
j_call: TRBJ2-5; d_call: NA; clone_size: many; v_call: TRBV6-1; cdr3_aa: CASRKEWEETQYF; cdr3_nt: TGTGCCAGCAGGAAGGAATGGGAAGAGACCCAGTACTTC
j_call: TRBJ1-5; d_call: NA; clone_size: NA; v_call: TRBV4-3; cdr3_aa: CASSQDYSNQPQHF; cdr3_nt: TGCGCCAGCAGCCAAGATTACAGCAATCAGCCCCAGCATTTT
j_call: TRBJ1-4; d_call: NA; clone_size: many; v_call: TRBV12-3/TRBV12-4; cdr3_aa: CASSLEGGGYDEKLFF; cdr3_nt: TGTGCCAGCAGTTTAGAGGGGGGGGGTTATGATGAAAAACTGTTTTTT
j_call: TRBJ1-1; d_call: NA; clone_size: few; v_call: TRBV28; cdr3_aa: CAGTDPRTYTEAFF; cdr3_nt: TGTGCCGGAACGGACCCCAGGACGTACACTGAAGCTTTCTTT
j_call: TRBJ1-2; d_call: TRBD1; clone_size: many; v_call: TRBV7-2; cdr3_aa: CASSRQGAGANYGYTF; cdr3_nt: TGTGCCAGCAGCAGACAGGGGGCCGGAGCTAACTATGGCTACACCTTC
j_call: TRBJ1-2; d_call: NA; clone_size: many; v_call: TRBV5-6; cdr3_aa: CASSWTGSSHGPFLDYGYTF; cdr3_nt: TGTGCCAGCAGCTGGACCGGCAGCAGTCACGGGCCTTTTCTGGACTATGGCTACACCTTC
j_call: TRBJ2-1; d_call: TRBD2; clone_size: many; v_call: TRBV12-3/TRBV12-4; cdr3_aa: CASSRRDRVRLARFF; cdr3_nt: TGTGCCAGCAGTCGCCGCGATCGGGTCAGACTAGCGAGGTTCTTC
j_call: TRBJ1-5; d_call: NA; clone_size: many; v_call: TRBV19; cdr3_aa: CASSIVVHNQPQHF; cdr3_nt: TGTGCCAGTAGTATAGTTGTGCACAATCAGCCCCAGCATTTT
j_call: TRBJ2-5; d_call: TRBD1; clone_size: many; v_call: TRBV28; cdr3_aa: CASSFTTGRQETQYF; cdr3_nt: TGTGCCAGCAGTTTCACGACAGGGCGCCAAGAGACCCAGTACTTC
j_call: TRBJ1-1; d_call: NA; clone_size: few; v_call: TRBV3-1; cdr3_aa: CASSQVGDEAFF; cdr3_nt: TGTGCCAGCAGCCAAGTCGGGGACGAAGCTTTCTTT
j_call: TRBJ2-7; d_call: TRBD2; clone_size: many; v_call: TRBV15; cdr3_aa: CATSHGTSGYEQYF; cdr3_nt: TGTGCCACCAGCCACGGGACTAGCGGATACGAGCAGTACTTC
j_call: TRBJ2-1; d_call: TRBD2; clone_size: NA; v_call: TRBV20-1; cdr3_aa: CSANRAGGYNEQFF; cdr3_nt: TGCAGTGCCAATCGGGCGGGGGGGTACAATGAGCAGTTCTTC
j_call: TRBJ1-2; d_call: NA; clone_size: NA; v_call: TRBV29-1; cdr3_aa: CSVGYLARGYTF; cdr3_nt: TGCAGCGTGGGGTACTTGGCGAGGGGCTACACCTTC
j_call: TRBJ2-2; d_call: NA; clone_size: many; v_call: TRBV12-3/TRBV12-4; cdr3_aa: CASCTLRGYTGELFF; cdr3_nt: TGTGCCAGCTGCACCCTCCGGGGGTACACCGGGGAGCTGTTTTTT
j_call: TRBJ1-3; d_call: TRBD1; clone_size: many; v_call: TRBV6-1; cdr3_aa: CASSSGRQGTTGNTIYF; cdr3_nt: TGTGCCAGCAGCTCCGGCCGACAGGGTACAACTGGAAACACCATATATTTT
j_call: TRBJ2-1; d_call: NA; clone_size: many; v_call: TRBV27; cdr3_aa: CASRRGTENYNEQFF; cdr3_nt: TGTGCCAGCAGGCGCGGGACAGAAAACTACAATGAGCAGTTCTTC
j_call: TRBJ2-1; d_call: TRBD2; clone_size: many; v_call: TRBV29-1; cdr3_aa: CSVGGGLSSYNEQFF; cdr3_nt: TGCAGCGTCGGCGGGGGGCTTAGCTCCTACAATGAGCAGTTCTTC
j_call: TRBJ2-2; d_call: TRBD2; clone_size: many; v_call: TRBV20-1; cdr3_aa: CSATSGTYTGELFF; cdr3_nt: TGCAGTGCTACTAGCGGGACCTACACCGGGGAGCTGTTTTTT
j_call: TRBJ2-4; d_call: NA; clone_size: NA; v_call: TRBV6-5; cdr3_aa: CASSYTRGGRNIQYF; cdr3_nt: TGTGCCAGCAGTTACACCAGGGGGGGTCGAAACATTCAGTACTTC
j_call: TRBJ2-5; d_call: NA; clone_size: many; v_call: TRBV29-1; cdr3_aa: CSVVKTGMRQTQYF; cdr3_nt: TGCAGCGTTGTCAAAACAGGGATGAGGCAGACCCAGTACTTC
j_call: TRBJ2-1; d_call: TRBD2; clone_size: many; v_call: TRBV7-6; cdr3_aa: CASSLNPTYRQAGGVYNEQFF; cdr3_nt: TGTGCCAGCAGCTTAAACCCCACATATCGGCAAGCGGGAGGGGTCTACAATGAGCAGTTCTTC